Described below is a single T cell receptor (beta chain) sequence and its context. This sample stems from a study of blood T cells in healthy people across ages. Sample-barcoded 5' priming and a J-beta primer mix drove a second PCR of roughly 6 to 12 cycles. Each CDR3 protein gets one entry after TCRdb re-called the 5' RACE reads with MiXCR. This sample has over 950,000 distinct CDR3 sequences; less than 45% occur once, and the top ten carry around 13%. Germline CDR1 and CDR2: SGHTA and FQGNSA. This CDR3 region has 13 residues. V dropped 5 bases and J dropped 6 bases, with 10 bases sitting between them.

The receptor was derived from a man aged 18-30 years in good health. This chain joins TRBV7-2 and TRBJ1-4; tentative D call: TRBD1 (5 bases). Material for sequencing was blood. The CDR3 DNA follows: TGTGCCAGCAGCCCGGGGGTATATGAAAAACTGTTTTTT. Translation: CASSPGVYEKLFF.